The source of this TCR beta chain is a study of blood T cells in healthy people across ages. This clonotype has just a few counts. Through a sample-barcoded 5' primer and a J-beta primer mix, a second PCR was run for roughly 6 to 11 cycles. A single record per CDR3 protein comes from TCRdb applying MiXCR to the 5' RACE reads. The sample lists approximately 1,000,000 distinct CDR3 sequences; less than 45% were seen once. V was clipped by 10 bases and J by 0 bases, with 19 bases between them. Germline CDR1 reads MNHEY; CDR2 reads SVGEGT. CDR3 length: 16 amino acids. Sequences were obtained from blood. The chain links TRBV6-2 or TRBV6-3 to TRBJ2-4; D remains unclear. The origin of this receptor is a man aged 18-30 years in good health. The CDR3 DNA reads TGTGCCACCGCCCCACTACAGAACCTAGCCAAAAACATTCAGTACTTC. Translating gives CATAPLQNLAKNIQYF.